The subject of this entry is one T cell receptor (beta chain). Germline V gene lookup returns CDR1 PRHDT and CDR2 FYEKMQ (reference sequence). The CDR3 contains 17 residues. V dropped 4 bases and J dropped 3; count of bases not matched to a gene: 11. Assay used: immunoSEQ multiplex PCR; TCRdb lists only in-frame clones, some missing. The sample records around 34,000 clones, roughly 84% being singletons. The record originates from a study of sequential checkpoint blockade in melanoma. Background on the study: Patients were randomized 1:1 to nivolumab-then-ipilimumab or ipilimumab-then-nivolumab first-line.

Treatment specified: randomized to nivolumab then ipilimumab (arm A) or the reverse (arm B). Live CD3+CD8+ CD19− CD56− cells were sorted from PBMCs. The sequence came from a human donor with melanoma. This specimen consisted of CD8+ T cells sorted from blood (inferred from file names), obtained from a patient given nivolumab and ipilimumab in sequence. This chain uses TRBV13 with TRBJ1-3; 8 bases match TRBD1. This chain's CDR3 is CASSSAPQGAFGNTIYF. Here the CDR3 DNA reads TGTGCCAGCAGCTCTGCCCCTCAGGGGGCTTTTGGAAACACCATATATTTT.